The 20 T cell receptor beta chains in this list originate from one sample, sequenced in a study of CD8+CD57+ T cells in acquired aplastic anemia. The patients chosen for sequencing had shown expansion of CD8+CD57+ cells (detected by flow cytometry). Both TCR beta VDJ combination and CDR3 sequence profiling were carried out. Genomic DNA was the template for this profiling. TCRdb reprocessed the reads via MiXCR and lists one record per CDR3 protein. The data show approximately 180,000 distinct CDR3 sequences, 50% to 65% seen once. Material for sequencing was sorted CD4+, CD8+, or CD8+CD57+ T cells (not recorded which) from PBMCs. The receptor source for this set is a human donor with aplastic anemia.

The gene calls are TRBV15 and TRBJ2-2; D gene unclear. From germline, CDR1 is LNHNV and CDR2 YYDKDF (reference sequence). The V end lost 0 bases, the J end lost 6 bases, and 11 bases lay between the germline ends. The CDR3 contains 15 residues. The chain's CDR3 is CATSRDLVLAGELFF. The CDR3 DNA reads TGTGCCACCAGCAGAGATCTAGTACTCGCCGGGGAGCTGTTTTTT.

The J gene is TRBJ1-5, the V gene TRBV12-3 or TRBV12-4, with TRBD1 as a possible D gene (6 bases). Trimming took 6 bases from V and 15 from J, leaving 15 bases between them. The CDR3 runs 11 residues. The CDR3 sequence is CASSHPQGLHF. The CDR3, as DNA: TGTGCCAGCAGCCACCCTCAGGGGCTGCATTTT.

This clonotype was observed at least ten times. The rearrangement uses TRBV7-8 and TRBJ2-7; D is unresolved. The CDR3 is 14 amino acids. From germline, CDR1 is SGHVS and CDR2 FQNEAQ. V was trimmed by 4 bases and J by 2 bases, leaving 12 bases between them. In DNA form, the CDR3 reads TGTGCCAGCAGCTCAGGCGTATCCGCCTACGAGCAGTACTTC. Translation gives CASSSGVSAYEQYF.

This clonotype was picked up many times. The chain links TRBV6-1 to TRBJ1-6, with 7 bases fitting TRBD1. Trimming cost V 0 bases and J 4 bases; bases outside gene matches: 9. The germline V gene encodes CDR1 MNHNS and CDR2 SASEGT. CDR3 length: 18 residues. CDR3: CASSEAPRDSYYNSPLHF. The CDR3 DNA reads TGTGCCAGCAGTGAAGCCCCTCGGGACAGCTATTATAATTCACCCCTCCACTTT.

This clonotype was seen more than once but under ten times. This CDR3 is CASSPGLAGGVDTQYF. CDR3 sequence (DNA): TGTGCCAGCAGCCCTGGACTAGCGGGGGGGGTAGATACGCAGTATTTT. The chain uses TRBV4-2 and TRBJ2-3; 15 bases align to TRBD2. Germline-derived CDR1 and CDR2 are LGHNA and YNFKEQ. The V gene end was trimmed by 4 bases and the J gene end by 5 bases; junction bases not matched to a gene: 4. This CDR3 contains 16 residues.

In its sample, this clonotype was seen many times. This chain uses TRBV5-1 with TRBJ2-5; the D gene is possibly TRBD1 (5 bases). The CDR3 runs to 13 residues. The V end lost 4 bases, the J end lost 5 bases, and 12 bases lay between the germline ends. CDR1 and CDR2 from the germline V gene are SGHRS and YFSETQ. The CDR3 sequence: CASSLGEFETQYF. CDR3 nucleotide sequence: TGCGCCAGCAGCCTAGGGGAATTTGAGACCCAGTACTTC.

The V call is TRBV10-3, the J call TRBJ1-2; 7 nucleotides align to TRBD1. CDR1 and CDR2 from the germline V gene are ENHRY and SYGVKD. Trimming removed 10 bases from V and 5 bases from J; junction bases left unmatched: 13. This CDR3 has 14 amino acids. DNA of the CDR3: TGTGCCACCGGGGGAAGAGGGGGCGGGTATGGCTACACCTTC. Protein sequence: CATGGRGGGYGYTF.

The chain employs TRBV2 and TRBJ1-3, with TRBD1 matching over 7 bases. Germline V gene data show CDR1 as SNHLY and CDR2 as FYNNEI. The trim removed 6 bases at V and 8 bases at J, leaving 4 bases unmatched. The CDR3 extends over 12 amino acids. The CDR3 sequence is CASSGQDYTIYF. CDR3 sequence (DNA): TGTGCCAGCAGCGGACAGGACTACACCATATATTTT.

This clonotype was seen repeatedly, ten times or more. One end of the junction fails to match germline, which may point to a read error. The chain combines TRBV29-1 with TRBJ2-6, with D possibly matching TRBD1 (5 bases). Per the germline V gene, CDR1 is SQVTM and CDR2 is ANQGSEA. The length of the CDR3 is 15 residues. The CDR3 nucleotides read TGCAGCGTTGGGTGGGTTACCTCTGGGGCCAACGTCCCGACTTTC. This codes for CSVGWVTSGANVPTF.

About this clonotype: A much larger clonotype is one base distant, so this may be a read error. V and J are TRBV19 and TRBJ1-2; D not certain. Germline CDR1 reads LNHDA; CDR2 reads SQIVND (reference sequence). The CDR3 loop spans 15 amino acids. As DNA, the CDR3 is TGTGCCTGTAGTATGACGCCAGGAGGGCTCTATGGCTACACCTTC. Residues: CACSMTPGGLYGYTF. The full variable domain, in which reference TRBV19 and TRBJ1-2 provide the parts outside the CDR3, is DGGITQSPKYLFRKEGQNVTLSCEQNLNHDAMYWYRQDPGQGLRLIYYSQIVNDFQKGDIAEGYSVSREKKESFPLTVTSAQKNPTAFYLCACSMTPGGLYGYTFGSGTRLTVV.

The rearrangement joins TRBV5-1 to TRBJ2-7, with D possibly TRBD2 on 5 matching bases. Trimming cost V 0 bases and J 3 bases, with 10 bases left between them. The germline V gene encodes CDR1 SGHRS and CDR2 YFSETQ. This CDR3 spans 14 amino acids. In DNA, the CDR3 is TGCGCCAGCAGCTTGGGATTCGGGGACTACGAGCAGTACTTC. Its protein product is CASSLGFGDYEQYF.

This chain links TRBV7-2 with TRBJ2-7, with no clear D. Germline values: CDR1 SGHTA, CDR2 FQGNSA. There are 13 residues in the CDR3. With 2 bases removed from V and 6 bases from J, the gap between germline ends came to 11 bases. The CDR3 region is CASSLMSTGEQYF. In nucleotides, the CDR3 is TGTGCCAGCAGCTTAATGTCAACGGGCGAGCAGTACTTC.

This clonotype showed up many times. The V and J genes are TRBV4-2 and TRBJ2-1; TRBD2 matches 13 bases. The trim removed 5 bases at V and 2 bases at J, leaving 3 bases unmatched. The CDR3 length is 16 residues. CDR1 and CDR2 (germline): LGHNA, YNFKEQ. CDR3: CASSAGTSGAYNEQFF. The CDR3, as DNA: TGTGCCAGCAGCGCCGGGACTAGCGGGGCCTACAATGAGCAGTTCTTC.

The V call is TRBV29-1, the J call TRBJ1-1; 7 nucleotides match TRBD1. The V gene's germline CDR1 is SQVTM and CDR2 ANQGSEA. The CDR3 is 13 residues long. V was pared by 7 bases and J by 0 bases, with 5 bases of the junction left unmatched. The CDR3 spells CSGTGALNTEAFF. The CDR3 DNA follows: TGCAGCGGAACAGGGGCGTTGAACACTGAAGCTTTCTTT.

The rearrangement joins TRBV12-3 or TRBV12-4 to TRBJ1-2, with D hard to call. This CDR3 is built from 11 residues. Between the trimmed V and J ends, which lost 7 bases and 7 bases, there was a span of 10 bases. CDR3 sequence: CASNLGFGYTF. DNA for the CDR3: TGTGCCAGCAATTTGGGGTTTGGCTACACCTTC.

This clonotype was counted ten times or more. The chain uses TRBV25-1 and TRBJ1-1; tentative D call: TRBD1 (6 bases). Germline-derived CDR1 and CDR2 are MGHDK and SYGVNS. V gave up 7 bases and J gave up 0 bases, with 9 bases separating them. The CDR3 is 13 residues long. In nucleotides, the CDR3 is TGTGCCAGCACGACAGGCATGAACACTGAAGCTTTCTTT. This gives the protein CASTTGMNTEAFF.

This clonotype has a handful of counts. The chain links TRBV9 to TRBJ2-3; D perhaps matches TRBD1 (5 bases). Germline CDR1 reads SGDLS; CDR2 reads YYNGEE. The CDR3 is made up of 14 amino acids. V lost 0 bases and J lost 5, with 10 bases in between. This CDR3 reads CASSVVTAIDTQYF. DNA for the CDR3: TGTGCCAGCAGCGTAGTGACAGCGATAGATACGCAGTATTTT.

This clonotype occurred many times. The chain joins TRBV6-2 or TRBV6-3 to TRBJ2-3; 7 bases map to TRBD1. CDR1 is MNHEY and CDR2 is SVGEGT in the germline V gene. The CDR3 has 15 residues. With V trimmed by 2 bases and J by 4 bases, 6 bases remained unmatched. The CDR3 sequence: CASSYDRVVPDTQYF. The CDR3 DNA sequence: TGTGCCAGCAGTTACGACAGGGTGGTCCCAGATACGCAGTATTTT.

CDR3 nucleotides: TGTGCCAGCACCCTAGCGGGAGGATTCTCCGGGGAGCTGTTTTTT. Its protein product is CASTLAGGFSGELFF. The chain has TRBV2 and TRBJ2-2; 11 nucleotides line up with TRBD2. CDR1 and CDR2 (germline): SNHLY, FYNNEI. The CDR3 runs 15 residues. J gave up 6 bases and V 7 bases, and 7 bases lay outside the gene matches.

This chain connects TRBV29-1 to TRBJ2-2; the D is unclear. The ends were cut back, 3 bases at V and 1 base at J, with 6 bases in the middle. The CDR3 totals 13 residues. Germline assignment: CDR1 SQVTM and CDR2 ANQGSEA. Here the CDR3 DNA reads TGCAGCGTTGACGAGCAGAACACCGGGGAGCTGTTTTTT. Its translation is CSVDEQNTGELFF.